This T cell receptor (beta chain) was retrieved from a study of CD8+ T cells in alopecia areata. Study context: Severity in treated patients was scored by percentage of scalp area affected. Study outcomes and limitations: When scalp samples are sequenced, resident alphabeta T cells of normal skin are also captured. Lesional scalp, notably in alopecia totalis/universalis, had clonality above that of normal scalp. Expanded CD8+ clones among the top 100, as well as scalp clonality, were significantly decreased by tofacitinib.

Reverse transcribed after extraction, RNA yielded cDNA as the sequencing template. Generated by immunoSEQ multiplex PCR, the TCRdb table keeps only in-frame clones and is missing some. The sample lists 150,000 to 250,000 clones, 45% to 75% occurring once. Germline V lookup: CDR1 SGHTA, CDR2 FQGNSA. With 0 bases clipped from V and 0 bases from J, the junction kept 2 bases outside the gene matches. The CDR3 runs to 16 residues. Treatment here: oral pan-JAK inhibitor, 5-10 mg twice daily. To note about this clone: The antigen is unknown.

Sequenced material: CD4+ T cells sorted from blood, taken at week 4, from a patient treated with tofacitinib. The chain carries TRBV7-2 and TRBJ2-1, with 7 nucleotides matching TRBD2. The sequence was obtained from a human donor with alopecia areata. The CDR3: CASSLALAVSYNEQFF. The DNA of the CDR3 is TGTGCCAGCAGCTTAGCTCTAGCGGTCTCCTACAATGAGCAGTTCTTC.